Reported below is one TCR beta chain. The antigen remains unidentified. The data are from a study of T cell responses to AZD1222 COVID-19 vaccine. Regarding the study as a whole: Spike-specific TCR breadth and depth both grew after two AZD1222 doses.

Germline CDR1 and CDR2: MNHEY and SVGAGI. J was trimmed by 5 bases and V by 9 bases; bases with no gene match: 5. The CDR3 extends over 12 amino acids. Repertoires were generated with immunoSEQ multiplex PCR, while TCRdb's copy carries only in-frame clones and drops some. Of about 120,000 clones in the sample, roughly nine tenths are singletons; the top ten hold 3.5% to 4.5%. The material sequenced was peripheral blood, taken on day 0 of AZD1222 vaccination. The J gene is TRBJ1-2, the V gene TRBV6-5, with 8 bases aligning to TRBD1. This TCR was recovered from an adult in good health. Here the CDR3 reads CASRTGRYGYTF. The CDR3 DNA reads TGTGCCAGTCGGACAGGGAGGTATGGCTACACCTTC.